These T cell receptor beta chains were read from a single sample in a study of cytomegalovirus exposure and HLA in healthy donors. Generated by immunoSEQ multiplex PCR, the TCRdb table keeps only in-frame clones and is missing some. The table records 150,000 to 200,000 clones, 82% of them present only once. Specimen: PBMCs. The receptors were sampled from a girl between 10 and 17 years old in good health and CMV-seropositive. CDR3s include the opening cysteine and the closing phenylalanine or tryptophan. A D gene is named only where the DNA matches it firmly. Only part of the rows carry a size: once, few, many, or a class if the clone is expanded.

size: .
V: TRBV19
D: .
J: TRBJ1-1
DNA: TGTGCCAGTAGTAGAGGACAGAGCTACACTGAAGCTTTCTTT
CDR3: CASSRGQSYTEAFF

size: .
V: TRBV6-4
D: TRBD1
J: TRBJ1-1
DNA: TGTGCCAGCAGCCGTTACCCCCGGGACAGGATACGTGGGCCCACTGAAGCTTTCTTT
CDR3: CASSRYPRDRIRGPTEAFF

size: .
V: TRBV5-6
D: TRBD2
J: TRBJ2-3
DNA: TGTGCCAGCAGCCGGGGAGGGACAGATACGCAGTATTTT
CDR3: CASSRGGTDTQYF

size: .
V: TRBV28
D: .
J: TRBJ1-1
DNA: TGTGCCAGCGCTTCACAGGAGAACACTGAAGCTTTCTTT
CDR3: CASASQENTEAFF

size: .
V: TRBV7-9
D: TRBD1
J: TRBJ1-2
DNA: TGTGCCAGCACCGGGACAGGGAGCCGCATTCCCACCTTC
CDR3: CASTGTGSRIPTF

size: .
V: TRBV5-1
D: .
J: TRBJ2-3
DNA: TGCGCCAGCAGCTTGGCTTCCGGCACAGATACGCAGTATTTT
CDR3: CASSLASGTDTQYF

size: .
V: TRBV29-1
D: TRBD1
J: TRBJ1-2
DNA: TGCAGCGTTGGGGACAGGGTCTATGGTTACACCTTC
CDR3: CSVGDRVYGYTF

size: few
V: TRBV5-1
D: .
J: TRBJ2-1
DNA: TGCGCCAGCAGCTTGACAGGGCACTACAATGAGCAGTTCTTC
CDR3: CASSLTGHYNEQFF

size: .
V: TRBV7-7
D: .
J: TRBJ1-5
DNA: TGTGCTAGCAGCTTTAAGGGGAATAGCAATCAGCCCCAGCATTTT
CDR3: CASSFKGNSNQPQHF

size: .
V: TRBV5-4
D: .
J: TRBJ2-2
DNA: TGTGCCAGCAGCACATACACTAGTACCGGGGAGCTGTTTTTT
CDR3: CASSTYTSTGELFF

size: .
V: TRBV7-3
D: .
J: TRBJ2-4
DNA: TGTGCCAGCAGCCCCCGTGAGAGGGCCTTAGAAAACATTCAGTACTTC
CDR3: CASSPRERALENIQYF

size: .
V: TRBV28
D: TRBD2
J: TRBJ2-7
DNA: TGTGCCAGCAGTTTCCGGTCCTTACTAGCGCAGTACGAGCAGTACTTC
CDR3: CASSFRSLLAQYEQYF

size: .
V: TRBV28
D: .
J: TRBJ1-1
DNA: TGTGCCAGCAGTTTCTTCCCGAACACTGAAGCTTTCTTT
CDR3: CASSFFPNTEAFF

size: .
V: TRBV11-2
D: .
J: TRBJ2-1
DNA: TGTGCCAGCACCTCGACTAGCTACAATGAGCAGTTCTTC
CDR3: CASTSTSYNEQFF

size: few
V: TRBV5-8
D: TRBD1
J: TRBJ1-4
DNA: TGTGCCAGCAGGAACTTGTCCCCGGGACAGCGCCTTATGAGTGATGAAAAACTGTTTTTT
CDR3: CASRNLSPGQRLMSDEKLFF

size: few
V: TRBV29-1
D: .
J: TRBJ2-1
DNA: TGCAGCGTTGACCCCGGGACTTCCAGCTCCTACAATGAGCAGTTCTTC
CDR3: CSVDPGTSSSYNEQFF

size: .
V: TRBV19
D: TRBD1
J: TRBJ1-1
DNA: TGTGCCAGTAGTGTTGACAGGGGGAGAATGAACACTGAAGCTTTCTTT
CDR3: CASSVDRGRMNTEAFF

size: few
V: TRBV30
D: .
J: TRBJ1-2
DNA: TGTGCCTGGAGTGTTAGCAGACCTGGCTACACCTTC
CDR3: CAWSVSRPGYTF

size: .
V: TRBV6-5
D: .
J: TRBJ2-7
DNA: TGTGCCAGCAGACAGGGCCACTACGAGCAGTACTTC
CDR3: CASRQGHYEQYF

size: .
V: TRBV11-3
D: TRBD2
J: TRBJ2-7
DNA: TGTGCCAGCAGCCGCTGGACTAGCGGGGGCCCGCAGTACTTC
CDR3: CASSRWTSGGPQYF

size: .
V: TRBV28
D: .
J: TRBJ2-7
DNA: TGTGCCAGCAGCGCAACAGGGTTTTACGAGCAGTACTTC
CDR3: CASSATGFYEQYF

size: few
V: TRBV14
D: TRBD1
J: TRBJ2-7
DNA: TGTGCCAGCGGGACAGGGGGCTACGAGCAGTACTTC
CDR3: CASGTGGYEQYF

size: .
V: TRBV7-9
D: TRBD1
J: TRBJ2-3
DNA: TGTGCCAGCAGCTTGAAACAGGGGAAGCTCGATACGCAGTATTTT
CDR3: CASSLKQGKLDTQYF

size: .
V: TRBV9
D: .
J: TRBJ1-2
DNA: TGTGCCAGCAGCATAAAATCCACAGGAAACTATGGCTACACCTTC
CDR3: CASSIKSTGNYGYTF

size: .
V: TRBV15
D: .
J: TRBJ2-1
DNA: TGTGCCACCAGCAGAGTTCGGAGGAATGAGCAGTTCTTC
CDR3: CATSRVRRNEQFF

size: few
V: TRBV21-1
D: .
J: TRBJ2-5
DNA: TGTGCCAGCAGCAATTCAGGGGGCTCGGAGACCCAGTACTTC
CDR3: CASSNSGGSETQYF

size: .
V: TRBV2
D: .
J: TRBJ2-7
DNA: TGTGCCAGCAGTGCCGGGACAAGGAGCTCCTACGAGCAGTACTTC
CDR3: CASSAGTRSSYEQYF

size: .
V: TRBV11-1
D: TRBD2
J: TRBJ2-1
DNA: TGTGCCAGCAGCCCTGATAGCCCGGGGGGGTCGAACGTCAATGAGCAGTTCTTC
CDR3: CASSPDSPGGSNVNEQFF

size: .
V: TRBV9
D: TRBD2
J: TRBJ2-1
DNA: TGTGCCAGCAGCGTCCATACTAGCGGGGTGGGTTACAATGAGCAGTTCTTC
CDR3: CASSVHTSGVGYNEQFF

size: few
V: TRBV25-1
D: .
J: TRBJ2-1
DNA: TGTGCCAGCAGTGAAGACAACTCCTACAATGAGCAGTTCTTC
CDR3: CASSEDNSYNEQFF

size: .
V: TRBV7-9
D: .
J: TRBJ1-1
DNA: TGTGCCAGCAGCTTACAAGAGGACACTGAAGCTTTCTTT
CDR3: CASSLQEDTEAFF

size: once
V: TRBV28
D: TRBD1
J: TRBJ1-4
DNA: TGTGCCAGCAGCTACCAAGACAGGGGGCTAAGTGAAAAACTGTTTTTT
CDR3: CASSYQDRGLSEKLFF

size: .
V: TRBV5-6
D: .
J: TRBJ2-7
DNA: TGTGCCAGCAGCTTGTATCCCAGGGATAACTACGAGCAGTACTTC
CDR3: CASSLYPRDNYEQYF

size: .
V: TRBV14
D: .
J: TRBJ1-4
DNA: TGTGCCAGCAGCCTTCGACTAGAAGGTTATGAAAAACTGTTTTTT
CDR3: CASSLRLEGYEKLFF

size: .
V: TRBV6-6
D: .
J: TRBJ1-3
DNA: TGTGCCAGCAGTTACTCGCGTGTCGCCCGAAACACCATATATTTT
CDR3: CASSYSRVARNTIYF

size: .
V: TRBV14
D: TRBD1
J: TRBJ2-6
DNA: TGTGCCAGCAGCCACGGACAGGGAAGAACTGGGGCCAACGTCCTGACTTTC
CDR3: CASSHGQGRTGANVLTF

size: .
V: TRBV5-4
D: .
J: TRBJ2-4
DNA: TGTGCCAGCAGCTTGGAAGCGGGCCTCGCCAAAAACATTCAGTACTTC
CDR3: CASSLEAGLAKNIQYF

size: .
V: TRBV10-3
D: TRBD2
J: TRBJ2-1
DNA: TGTGCCATCAGTGAGAGGCTAGCGGCCTACAATGAGCAGTTCTTC
CDR3: CAISERLAAYNEQFF

size: .
V: TRBV18
D: .
J: TRBJ2-6
DNA: TGTGCCAGCTCACCACTGGGCACAGGGATCGGGGCCAACGTCCTGACTTTC
CDR3: CASSPLGTGIGANVLTF

size: .
V: TRBV18
D: .
J: TRBJ1-5
DNA: TGTGCCAGCTCACCGGGTTGGGGCGACAATCAGCCCCAGCATTTT
CDR3: CASSPGWGDNQPQHF

size: .
V: TRBV5-1
D: .
J: TRBJ2-7
DNA: TGCGCCAGCAGCTTCACAGGCTACGAGCAGTACTTC
CDR3: CASSFTGYEQYF

size: .
V: TRBV19
D: TRBD1
J: TRBJ2-7
DNA: TGTGCCAGTAGTAGACAGGGGGCTATGGCCGAGCAGTACTTC
CDR3: CASSRQGAMAEQYF

size: .
V: TRBV2
D: TRBD2
J: TRBJ2-1
DNA: TGTGCCAGCTCACCGTGGGGACTAGTAACGACCAATGAGCAGTTCTTC
CDR3: CASSPWGLVTTNEQFF

size: .
V: TRBV25-1
D: .
J: TRBJ2-1
DNA: TGTGCCAGCAGCCCGAACTTCCGGGAGTCCAACAATGAGCAGTTCTTC
CDR3: CASSPNFRESNNEQFF

size: .
V: TRBV4-1
D: .
J: TRBJ1-3
DNA: TGCGCCAGCAGCCAAGATCGTGTCGGGAGCTCTGGAAACACCATATATTTT
CDR3: CASSQDRVGSSGNTIYF